Shown below are 9 T cell receptor beta chains from a single sample sequenced in a study of blood T cell repertoires in COVID-19. Produced via immunoSEQ multiplex PCR; TCRdb's table is partial and in-frame only. This repertoire shows under 80,000 clones, roughly 80% found once; its top ten account for 14% to 15%. The material sequenced was peripheral blood. The receptors here all came from a man in his sixties with COVID-19, enrolled during active disease.

This clone occurred once. This chain links TRBV5-1 with TRBJ2-2, with a weak D call TRBD2 (6 bases). The CDR3 consists of 14 residues. Trimming cost V 0 bases and J 4 bases, with 7 bases left between them. The germline gives CDR1 SGHRS, CDR2 YFSETQ. The CDR3 DNA reads TGCGCCAGCAGCTTGGAGGGAGGCACCGGGGAGCTGTTTTTT. Protein: CASSLEGGTGELFF.

The V and J genes are TRBV11-3 and TRBJ1-1; D might be TRBD1 (6 bases). Germline assignment: CDR1 SGHNT and CDR2 YENEEA. The CDR3 covers 15 residues. Trimming pared 5 bases from V and 3 bases from J, leaving 16 bases between. The CDR3 DNA is TGTGCCAGCAGCCCAGAAGGGACACAATACACTGAAGCTTTCTTT. Protein sequence: CASSPEGTQYTEAFF.

J is TRBJ2-6 and V is TRBV27; TRBD2 matches 9 bases. This CDR3 is 17 amino acids long. Trimming at V came to 6 bases and at J to 4 bases, leaving 10 bases not matched to a gene. The germline V gene encodes CDR1 MNHEY and CDR2 SMNVEV (reference sequence). CDR3 sequence (DNA): TGTGCCAGCAGCCCTGTAGCGGGGGTAGGAGGGGCCAACGTCCTGACTTTC. Protein: CASSPVAGVGGANVLTF.

V usage is TRBV2 and J usage is TRBJ2-1, with D hard to call. Deletions cut 4 bases from V and 5 bases from J, with 9 bases between. This CDR3 is built from 13 residues. Germline V gene sequence: CDR1 SNHLY, CDR2 FYNNEI. CDR3 nucleotides: TGTGCCAGCAGTGGTATCGCTAACAATGAGCAGTTCTTC. Translation: CASSGIANNEQFF.

This CDR3 reads CASSREGQGVEAFF. The CDR3 bases are TGCGCCAGCAGCCGGGAAGGGCAGGGGGTTGAAGCTTTCTTT. V is TRBV5-1 and J is TRBJ1-1; TRBD1 matches at 7 bases. J lost 7 bases, V lost 4 bases, and 10 bases had no gene match. The CDR3 totals 14 residues. Germline V gene lookup returns CDR1 SGHRS and CDR2 YFSETQ.

The sample holds a few counts of this clone. The rearrangement uses TRBV25-1 and TRBJ1-6; 7 bases are shared with TRBD1. The CDR3 is 16 residues long. V shed 3 bases and J 2 bases; nucleotides not matched to a gene: 4. Germline V gene lookup returns CDR1 MGHDK and CDR2 SYGVNS. CDR3 coding DNA: TGTGCCAGCAGTGATCGGACAGGAACCTATAATTCACCCCTCCACTTT. Translation: CASSDRTGTYNSPLHF.

Only one count was recorded for this clone. V is TRBV5-1 and J is TRBJ2-5; 7 positions agree with TRBD1. The CDR3 totals 13 residues. The V and J ends lost 4 bases and 5 bases, in that order; junction bases with no gene match: 5. Germline V gives CDR1 SGHRS, CDR2 YFSETQ. The CDR3 loop is CASSEGQRETQYF. DNA for the CDR3: TGCGCCAGCAGCGAGGGACAGCGGGAGACCCAGTACTTC.

V usage is TRBV14 and J usage is TRBJ2-1, with 8 bases matching TRBD2. V lost 1 base, J lost 0 bases, and 2 bases stayed unmatched. The CDR3 has 16 residues. Germline CDR1 SGHDN, CDR2 FVKESK. In DNA, the CDR3 is TGTGCCAGCAGCCAAGGGAGCGGGAGCTCCTACAATGAGCAGTTCTTC. Its protein product is CASSQGSGSSYNEQFF. Together with reference TRBV14 and TRBJ2-1, the CDR3 gives the full variable domain: EAGVTQFPSHSVIEKGQTVTLRCDPISGHDNLYWYRRVMGKEIKFLLHFVKESKQDESGMPNNRFLAERTGGTYSTLKVQPAELEDSGVYFCASSQGSGSSYNEQFFGPGTRLTVL.

The chain joins TRBV7-3 to TRBJ1-1; D gene uncertain. This CDR3 region has 14 residues. Trimming pared 2 bases from V and 1 base from J, leaving 8 bases between. Germline lookup yields CDR1 SGHTA and CDR2 FQGTGA. The CDR3 region is CASSLGGRNTEAFF. The CDR3, as DNA: TGTGCCAGCAGCTTAGGCGGCAGGAACACTGAAGCTTTCTTT. The complete variable domain, with remaining parts taken from reference TRBV7-3 and TRBJ1-1, reads GAGVSQTPSNKVTEKGKYVELRCDPISGHTALYWYRQSLGQGPEFLIYFQGTGAADDSGLPNDRFFAVRPEGSVSTLKIQRTERGDSAVYLCASSLGGRNTEAFFGQGTRLTVV.